The entry below describes one T cell receptor (beta chain). This specimen belongs to a study of blood T cell repertoires in COVID-19. Study-level information: Acute and convalescent COVID-19 samples came from the United States, Italy and Spain. Sources were T cells, B-cell-depleted T cells, or PBMCs; the material itself was cDNA or gDNA.

Trimming removed 5 bases at V and 4 bases at J, with 15 bases between. Germline CDR1 reads SNHLY; CDR2 reads FYNNEI. CDR3 size: 15 residues. Authors' data handling: Scientists estimated how many nucleated cells there were by amplifying reference gene primers. Profiled with immunoSEQ multiplex PCR; TCRdb holds only in-frame clones, not every one. V, J and clone size are taken as reported in that table, and D and trimming were inferred from the DNA itself. The data contain some 76,000 clones, over 75% of them singletons. The sample was peripheral blood. This clonotype was obtained from a woman aged 18-29 years with acute or convalescent COVID-19. The rearrangement uses TRBV2 and TRBJ1-5; D gene uncertain. CDR3 coding DNA: TGTGCCAGCAGTCTCAGCGAAATCTCTAATCAGCCCCAGCATTTT. Its translation is CASSLSEISNQPQHF.